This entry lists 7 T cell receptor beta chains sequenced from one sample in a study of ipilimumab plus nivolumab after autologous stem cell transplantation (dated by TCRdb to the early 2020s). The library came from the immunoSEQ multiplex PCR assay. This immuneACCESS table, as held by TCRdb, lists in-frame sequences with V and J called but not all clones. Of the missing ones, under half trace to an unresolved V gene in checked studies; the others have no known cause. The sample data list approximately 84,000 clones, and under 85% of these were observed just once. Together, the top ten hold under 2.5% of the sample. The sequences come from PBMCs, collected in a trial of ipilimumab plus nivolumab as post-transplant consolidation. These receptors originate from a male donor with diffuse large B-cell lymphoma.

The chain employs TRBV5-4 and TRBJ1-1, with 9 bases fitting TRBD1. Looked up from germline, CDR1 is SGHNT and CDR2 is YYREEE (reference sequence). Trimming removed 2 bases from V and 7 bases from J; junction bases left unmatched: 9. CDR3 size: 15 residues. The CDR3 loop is CASSFPGQGSVEAFF. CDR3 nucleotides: TGTGCCAGCAGCTTCCCGGGACAGGGATCGGTTGAAGCTTTCTTT.

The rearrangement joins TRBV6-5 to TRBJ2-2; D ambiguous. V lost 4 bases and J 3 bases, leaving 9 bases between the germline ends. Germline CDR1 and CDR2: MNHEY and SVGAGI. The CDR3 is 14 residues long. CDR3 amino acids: CASSLVSDTGELFF. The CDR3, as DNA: TGTGCCAGCAGTTTAGTTTCGGACACCGGGGAGCTGTTTTTT.

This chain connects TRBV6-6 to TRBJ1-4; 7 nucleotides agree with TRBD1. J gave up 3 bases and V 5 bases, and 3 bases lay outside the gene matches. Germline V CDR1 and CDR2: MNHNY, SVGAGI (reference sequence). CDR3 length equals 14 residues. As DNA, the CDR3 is TGTGCCAGCAGTCGACAGGGATCTAATGAAAAACTGTTTTTT. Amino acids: CASSRQGSNEKLFF.

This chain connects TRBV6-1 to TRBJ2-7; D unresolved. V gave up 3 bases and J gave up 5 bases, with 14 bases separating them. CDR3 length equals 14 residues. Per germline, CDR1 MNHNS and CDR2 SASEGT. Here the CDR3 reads CASSEARIKNEQYF. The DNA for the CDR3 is TGTGCCAGCAGTGAGGCCAGGATCAAGAACGAGCAGTACTTC.

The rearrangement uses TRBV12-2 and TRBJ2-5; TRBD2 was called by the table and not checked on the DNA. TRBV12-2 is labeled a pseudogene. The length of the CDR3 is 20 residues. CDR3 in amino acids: CASRLAERLAGAAYQETQYF. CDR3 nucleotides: TGTGCAAGTCGCTTAGCGGAACGGCTAGCGGGGGCTGCGTACCAAGAGACCCAGTACTTC.

CDR3 sequence reads: CASSRGGQETQYF. The CDR3 DNA is TGTGCCAGCAGCCGAGGGGGCCAAGAGACCCAGTACTTC. The J gene is TRBJ2-5, the V gene TRBV7-9; D might be TRBD1 (6 bases). V dropped 5 bases and J dropped 1 base, with 8 bases sitting between them. The CDR3 has 13 amino acids. Germline CDR1 and CDR2: SEHNR and FQNEAQ (reference sequence).

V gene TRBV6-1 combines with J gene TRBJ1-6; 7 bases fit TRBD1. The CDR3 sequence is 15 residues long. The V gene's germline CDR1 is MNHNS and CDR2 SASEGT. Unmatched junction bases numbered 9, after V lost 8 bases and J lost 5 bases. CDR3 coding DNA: TGTGCCAGCTTCAGGGGGGGCGGAAATAATTCACCCCTCCACTTT. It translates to CASFRGGGNNSPLHF.